The 28 T cell receptor beta chains below come from one sample, sequenced in a study of T cells in Graves' hyperthyroidism and ophthalmopathy. Using RNA transcripts as the source, TCR beta CDR3 regions were amplified. HTBI primers were used for first-round RT-PCR of the TCR CDR3. MiXCR was run by TCRdb on the multiplex PCR reads, yielding one entry per CDR3 protein. Of a few hundred thousand distinct CDR3 sequences listed, about 18% are singletons. Material: blood. The receptors come from a woman between 50 and 59 years old with Graves' hyperthyroidism.

This clonotype was seen many times. The chain is built from TRBV12-3 or TRBV12-4 and TRBJ1-4, with D possibly matching TRBD1 (6 bases). Trimming cost V 2 bases and J 8 bases, with 12 bases left between them. This CDR3 spans 14 amino acids. CDR3 in DNA: TGTGCCAGCAGTTTATACAGGGAGATGGAAAAACTGTTTTTT. Translated, it gives CASSLYREMEKLFF.

This clonotype has at least ten counts. This sequence joins TRBV6-1 and TRBJ2-7; D uncertain. This CDR3 has 15 amino acids. The germline V and J ends were trimmed by 3 bases and 4 bases, with 16 bases remaining between them. Germline loops: CDR1 MNHNS, CDR2 SASEGT. The CDR3 protein is CASSDIVDPYYEQYV. CDR3 DNA sequence: TGTGCCAGCAGTGATATCGTAGACCCCTATTACGAGCAGTACGTC.

The rearrangement uses TRBV5-6 and TRBJ2-7, with 10 bases that match TRBD1. This CDR3 comprises 14 residues. The J segment lost 7 bases and the V segment lost 2 bases, leaving 6 bases of the junction unmatched. The V gene's germline CDR1 is SGHDT and CDR2 YYEEEE. This chain's CDR3 is CASSFGTGALEQYF. The CDR3 DNA reads as TGTGCCAGCAGCTTTGGGACAGGGGCCCTAGAGCAGTACTTC. The full variable domain, in which reference TRBV5-6 and TRBJ2-7 provide the parts outside the CDR3, is DAGVTQSPTHLIKTRGQQVTLRCSPKSGHDTVSWYQQALGQGPQFIFQYYEEEERQRGNFPDRFSGHQFPNYSSELNVNALLLGDSALYLCASSFGTGALEQYFGPGTRLTVT.

This clonotype was detected ten times or more. CDR3 residues: CASSSPGHPSNQPQHF. CDR3 coding DNA: TGTGCCAGCAGTTCCCCCGGACATCCTAGCAATCAGCCCCAGCATTTT. This rearrangement joins TRBV28 to TRBJ1-5, with D perhaps TRBD1 (5 bases). Trimming removed 4 bases at V and 0 bases at J, with 13 bases between. This CDR3 comprises 16 residues. CDR1 is MDHEN, CDR2 SYDVKM, per germline.

Note on this clonotype: One end of the junction fails to match germline, which may point to a read error. The chain carries TRBV9 and TRBJ2-5; TRBD1 might be the D (6 bases). The CDR3 extends over 15 amino acids. The germline gives CDR1 SGDLS, CDR2 YYNGEE. DNA of the CDR3: TGTGCCAACAGCTCCCAGGGACACCCCAGGGAGACCCAGTACTTC. This codes for CANSSQGHPRETQYF.

Points on this clonotype: A read error may explain this, as a much larger clone is one base away. This chain links TRBV7-2 with TRBJ2-1; 11 bases line up with TRBD1. This CDR3 is built from 14 residues. Germline V gene data show CDR1 as SGHTA and CDR2 as FQGNSA. The chain's CDR3 is CASSGQGAGGEQLF. The CDR3 bases are TGTGCCAGCAGCGGACAGGGGGCTGGGGGTGAGCAGCTCTTC.

This chain links TRBV5-1 with TRBJ2-6, with a possible D match to TRBD2 (5 bases). The CDR3 spans 14 residues. CDR1 is SGHRS and CDR2 is YFSETQ in the germline V gene. V dropped 5 bases and J dropped 0 bases, with 6 bases sitting between them. CDR3 residues: CASRRGSGANVLTF. CDR3 bases: TGCGCCAGCAGACGGGGCTCTGGGGCCAACGTCCTGACTTTC. Combining the CDR3 with reference TRBV5-1 and TRBJ2-6 gives the whole variable domain KAGVTQTPRYLIKTRGQQVTLSCSPISGHRSVSWYQQTPGQGLQFLFEYFSETQRNKGNFPGRFSGRQFSNSRSEMNVSTLELGDSALYLCASRRGSGANVLTFGAGSRLTVL.

The chain recombines TRBV7-3 with TRBJ2-7; D may be TRBD2 (5 bases). CDR1 is SGHTA, CDR2 FQGTGA, per germline. V dropped 2 bases and J dropped 4 bases, with 27 bases sitting between them. This CDR3 region has 19 residues. In DNA form, the CDR3 reads TGTGCCAGCAGCTTATTAAGGGAGTATAAACACCCTAAAGAATACGAGCAGTACGTC. Translated, it gives CASSLLREYKHPKEYEQYV.

In its sample, this clonotype was seen once. The gene calls are TRBV7-4 and TRBJ1-6; D is perhaps TRBD1 (6 bases). The CDR3 extends over 16 amino acids. CDR1 is SGHVT and CDR2 is SQSDAQ in the germline V gene. V was clipped by 4 bases and J by 10 bases, with 20 bases between them. CDR3 DNA: TGTGCCAGCAGCTCGACGGGGGGGGGGCTTGAGTCACCCCTCCACTTT. Translating it yields CASSSTGGGLESPLHF.

This clonotype was seen only a few times. The CDR3 here is CSASETGNYGYTF. The CDR3 DNA is TGCAGTGCTAGCGAGACAGGGAACTATGGCTACACCTTC. The J gene is TRBJ1-2, the V gene TRBV20-1; 7 positions agree with TRBD1. Per germline, CDR1 DFQATT and CDR2 SNEGSKA (reference sequence). The trim removed 3 bases at V and 2 bases at J, leaving 3 bases unmatched. The length of the CDR3 is 13 residues.

The chain links TRBV7-8 to TRBJ2-1; TRBD2 might be the D (6 bases). The CDR3 is 14 amino acids. Looked up from germline, CDR1 is SGHVS and CDR2 is FQNEAQ. V lost 5 bases and J lost 9, with 17 bases in between. CDR3 loop: CASSHLTLASEQFF. The CDR3 DNA is TGTGCCAGCAGCCATCTCACCCTAGCGTCTGAGCAGTTCTTC.

This clonotype was recorded many times. The V and J genes are TRBV2 and TRBJ2-7; 7 bases line up with TRBD2. Germline CDR1 is SNHLY and CDR2 is FYNNEI. The CDR3 extends over 14 amino acids. J was trimmed by 9 bases and V by 7 bases; bases with no gene match: 15. The CDR3 DNA reads as TGTGCCAGCAATCCGGGACTAACGCCATCCCGGCAGTACTTC. Translation: CASNPGLTPSRQYF.

This clonotype has just a few counts. V and J are TRBV6-1 and TRBJ1-2, with D possibly matching TRBD1 (5 bases). CDR3 size: 13 residues. The V and J ends lost 5 bases and 2 bases respectively, with 9 bases between them. CDR1 is MNHNS and CDR2 is SASEGT in the germline V gene. CDR3 bases: TGTGCCAGCAGTAGGGACTGGAACTATGGCTACACCTTC. The encoded protein is CASSRDWNYGYTF.

This clonotype was detected many times. V usage is TRBV5-1 and J usage is TRBJ1-1; D gene ambiguous. The CDR3 loop spans 12 amino acids. Germline V gene data show CDR1 as SGHRS and CDR2 as YFSETQ. V gave up 4 bases and J gave up 7 bases, with 11 bases separating them. The CDR3: CASSLGSFEAFF. As DNA, the CDR3 is TGCGCCAGCAGCCTGGGGAGCTTTGAAGCTTTCTTT.

The chain carries TRBV7-3 and TRBJ2-3; TRBD1 agrees at 10 bases. V shed 5 bases and J 1 base; nucleotides not matched to a gene: 3. The CDR3 is 15 residues long. CDR1 SGHTA and CDR2 FQGTGA come from the germline V gene. This chain's CDR3 is CASSRTGGGTDTQYF. The CDR3 DNA follows: TGTGCCAGCAGCAGGACAGGGGGAGGCACAGATACGCAGTATTTT.

The sample holds many counts of this clonotype. V and J are TRBV11-1 and TRBJ2-1, with D uncertain. This CDR3 comprises 17 residues. The germline V and J ends were trimmed by 5 bases and 7 bases, with 24 bases remaining between them. Germline CDR1 and CDR2: SGHAT and FQDESV (reference sequence). CDR3 protein: CASSHSFGRGSLNEQFF. CDR3 DNA sequence: TGTGCCAGCAGCCACTCATTCGGCCGAGGATCCCTAAATGAGCAGTTCTTC.

This clonotype was observed at least ten times. This chain uses TRBV6-6 with TRBJ2-5; D possibly corresponds to TRBD2 (5 bases). Trimming removed 2 bases from V and 3 bases from J, with 22 bases in between. Germline CDR1 is MNHNY and CDR2 is SVGAGI (reference sequence). The CDR3 extends over 18 amino acids. In DNA form, the CDR3 reads TGTGCCAGCAGTTACGGCCGAGGGAAGTGGTGGGCCGAAGAGACCCAGTACTTC. Amino acids: CASSYGRGKWWAEETQYF.

This clonotype has a count of ten or more. This rearrangement joins TRBV11-2 to TRBJ2-2; D might be TRBD1 (5 bases). The CDR3 totals 15 residues. The germline CDR1 and CDR2 sequences are SGHAT and FQNNGV. Trimming took 4 bases from V and 5 from J, leaving 14 bases between them. CDR3 region: CASSSAGALTGELFF. DNA of the CDR3: TGTGCCAGCAGCTCAGCTGGGGCTTTAACCGGGGAGCTGTTTTTT.

V gene TRBV28 combines with J gene TRBJ1-2; tentative D call: TRBD1 (6 bases). Germline assignment: CDR1 MDHEN and CDR2 SYDVKM. The V and J ends lost 10 bases and 5 bases respectively, with 20 bases between them. The CDR3 runs 14 residues. The CDR3 protein is CATTPGAQPYGYTF. The CDR3 DNA follows: TGTGCCACCACTCCGGGGGCTCAACCGTATGGCTACACCTTC.

The sample holds a few counts of this clonotype. The chain couples TRBV19 to TRBJ2-7; 7 bases are a match to TRBD1. CDR3 size: 14 residues. Trimming took 6 bases from V and 5 from J; bases not matched to a gene: 10. In germline, CDR1 is LNHDA, CDR2 SQIVND (reference sequence). The chain's CDR3 is CASSKSGTVDEQYF. The CDR3 region has the DNA TGTGCCAGTAGCAAATCCGGGACAGTAGACGAGCAGTACTTC.

The chain has TRBV18 and TRBJ2-5; either TRBD1 or TRBD2 may fit D (6 bases each). CDR1 is KGHSH and CDR2 is LQKENI in the germline V gene. The CDR3 covers 15 residues. V lost 0 bases to trimming and J lost 5 bases, with 13 bases between them. The CDR3 nucleotides read TGTGCCAGCTCACCACCGCCGGGGGCGAAGGAGACCCAGTACTTC. Protein product: CASSPPPGAKETQYF.

This clonotype was observed a handful of times. V and J are TRBV10-3 and TRBJ2-2; TRBD1 is a possible D gene (6 bases). CDR1 and CDR2 from the germline V gene are ENHRY and SYGVKD. V dropped 7 bases and J dropped 6 bases, with 12 bases sitting between them. The length of the CDR3 is 13 residues. CDR3 coding DNA: TGTGCCATCACTCCAGGGGAGTCCGGGGAGCTGTTTTTT. Protein product: CAITPGESGELFF.

There are many counts of this clonotype. V gene TRBV18 combines with J gene TRBJ2-3, with D unclear. Per germline, CDR1 KGHSH and CDR2 LQKENI. The ends were cut back, 0 bases at V and 4 bases at J, with 2 bases in the middle. The CDR3 is made up of 12 amino acids. The CDR3 spells CASSPPADTQYF. CDR3 coding DNA: TGTGCCAGCTCACCACCCGCAGATACGCAGTATTTT.

This rearrangement joins TRBV27 to TRBJ2-3, with TRBD2 matching over 7 bases. The V gene end was trimmed by 1 base and the J gene end by 3 bases; junction bases not matched to a gene: 13. The CDR3 contains 18 residues. Germline values: CDR1 MNHEY, CDR2 SMNVEV (reference sequence). The CDR3 DNA is TGTGCCAGCAGTTTATTTGGTGCGGGAGTAACGGGAACAGATACGCAGTATTTT. It translates to CASSLFGAGVTGTDTQYF.

This sequence joins TRBV7-8 and TRBJ1-1, with 8 bases matching TRBD1. The germline V gene encodes CDR1 SGHVS and CDR2 FQNEAQ. V trimming: 3 bases; J trimming: 0 bases; junction bases outside the gene matches: 3. The CDR3 has 15 residues. This CDR3 reads CASSFRTGMNTEAFF. Written as DNA, the CDR3 is TGTGCCAGCAGCTTCCGGACAGGGATGAACACTGAAGCTTTCTTT.

This clonotype occurred many times. The chain uses TRBV11-2 and TRBJ2-5; D remains unclear. The CDR3 is made up of 16 amino acids. Germline V gene lookup returns CDR1 SGHAT and CDR2 FQNNGV. V lost 1 base, J lost 0 bases, and 12 bases lay in between. As DNA, the CDR3 is TGTGCCAGCAGCTTAGGGCTACACAGATACCAAGAGACCCAGTACTTC. It translates to CASSLGLHRYQETQYF.

The rearrangement links TRBV5-6 to TRBJ2-3; 10 nucleotides match TRBD2. The germline V gene has CDR1 SGHDT and CDR2 YYEEEE. The CDR3 totals 17 residues. The V segment lost 2 bases and the J segment 2 bases; nucleotides outside the gene matches: 8. CDR3 residues: CASSLDSGGASTDTQYF. DNA of the CDR3: TGTGCCAGCAGCTTAGACAGCGGGGGGGCCTCCACAGATACGCAGTATTTT.

This clonotype has ten or more counts. The chain carries TRBV12-3 or TRBV12-4 and TRBJ1-1; D ambiguous. The length of the CDR3 is 13 residues. Deletions cut 6 bases from V and 1 base from J, with 9 bases between. The CDR3 DNA sequence: TGTGCCAGCAGCCAAGGGCGGAACACTGAAGCTTTCTTT. Translated, it gives CASSQGRNTEAFF.